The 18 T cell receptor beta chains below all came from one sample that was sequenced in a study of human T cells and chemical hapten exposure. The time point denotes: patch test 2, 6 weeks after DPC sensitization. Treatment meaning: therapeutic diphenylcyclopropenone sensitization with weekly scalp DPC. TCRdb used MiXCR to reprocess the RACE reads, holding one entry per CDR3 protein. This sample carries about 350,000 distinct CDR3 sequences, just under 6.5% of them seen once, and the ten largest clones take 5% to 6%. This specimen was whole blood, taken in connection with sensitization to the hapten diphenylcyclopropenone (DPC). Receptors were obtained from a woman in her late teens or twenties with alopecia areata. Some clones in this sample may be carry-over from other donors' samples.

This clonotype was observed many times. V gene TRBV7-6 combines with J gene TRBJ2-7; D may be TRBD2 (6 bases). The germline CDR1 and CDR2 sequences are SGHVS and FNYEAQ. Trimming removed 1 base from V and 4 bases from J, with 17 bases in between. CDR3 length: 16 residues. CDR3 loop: CASSLGQPGLGYEQYF. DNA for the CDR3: TGTGCCAGCAGCTTAGGCCAACCGGGACTCGGGTACGAGCAGTACTTC.

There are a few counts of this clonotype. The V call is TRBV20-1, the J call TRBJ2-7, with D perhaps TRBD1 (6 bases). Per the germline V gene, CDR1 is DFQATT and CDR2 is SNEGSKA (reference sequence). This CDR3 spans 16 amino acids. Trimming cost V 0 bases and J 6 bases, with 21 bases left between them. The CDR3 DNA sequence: TGCAGTGCTAGAGACCTAGGACAGAGGGTATCTTCCGAGCAGTACTTC. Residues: CSARDLGQRVSSEQYF.

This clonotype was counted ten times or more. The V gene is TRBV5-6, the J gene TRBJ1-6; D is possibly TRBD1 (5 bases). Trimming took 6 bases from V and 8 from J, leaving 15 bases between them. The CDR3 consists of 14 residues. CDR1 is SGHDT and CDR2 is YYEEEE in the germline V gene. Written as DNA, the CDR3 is TGTGCCAGCACCACGGAGGGGTCAGATTCACCCCTCCACTTT. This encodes CASTTEGSDSPLHF.

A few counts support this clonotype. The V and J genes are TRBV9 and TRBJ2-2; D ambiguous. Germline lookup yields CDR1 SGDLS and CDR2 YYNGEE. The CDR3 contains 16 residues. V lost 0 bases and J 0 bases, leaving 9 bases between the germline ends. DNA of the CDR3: TGTGCCAGCAGCGTAGGTGCAGATGCGAACACCGGGGAGCTGTTTTTT. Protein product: CASSVGADANTGELFF.

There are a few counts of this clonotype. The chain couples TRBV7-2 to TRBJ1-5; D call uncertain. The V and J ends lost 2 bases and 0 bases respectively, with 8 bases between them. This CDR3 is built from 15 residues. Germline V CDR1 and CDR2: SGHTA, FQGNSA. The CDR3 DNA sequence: TGTGCCAGCAGCTTATACGTGGATAGCAATCAGCCCCAGCATTTT. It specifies CASSLYVDSNQPQHF.

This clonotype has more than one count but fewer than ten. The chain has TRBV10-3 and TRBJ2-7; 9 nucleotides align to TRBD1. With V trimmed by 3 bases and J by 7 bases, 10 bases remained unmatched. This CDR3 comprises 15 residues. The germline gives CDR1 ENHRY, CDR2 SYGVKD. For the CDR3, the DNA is TGTGCCATCAGTGACCCGGGACAGGGCCCAATGGAGCAGTACTTC. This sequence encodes CAISDPGQGPMEQYF.

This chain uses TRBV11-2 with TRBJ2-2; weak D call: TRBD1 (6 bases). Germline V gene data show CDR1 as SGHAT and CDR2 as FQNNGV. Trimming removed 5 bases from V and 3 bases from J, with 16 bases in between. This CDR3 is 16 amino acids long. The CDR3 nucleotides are TGTGCCAGCAGCAACCGCTGGGGGCCGGACACCGGGGAGCTGTTTTTT. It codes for CASSNRWGPDTGELFF.

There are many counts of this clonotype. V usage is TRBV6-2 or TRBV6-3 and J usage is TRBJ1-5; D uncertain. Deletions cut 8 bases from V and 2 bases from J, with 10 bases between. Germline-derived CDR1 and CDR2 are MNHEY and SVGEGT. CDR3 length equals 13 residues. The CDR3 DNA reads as TGTGCCAGCCGGTGGGTTCGCAATCAGCCCCAGCATTTT. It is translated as CASRWVRNQPQHF.

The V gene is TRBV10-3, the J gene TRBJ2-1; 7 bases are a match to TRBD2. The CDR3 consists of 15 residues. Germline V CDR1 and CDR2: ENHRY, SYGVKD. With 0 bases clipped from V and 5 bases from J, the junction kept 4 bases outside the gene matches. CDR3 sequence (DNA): TGTGCCATCAGTGAGTCCACGGGGGGAAACAATGAGCAGTTCTTC. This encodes CAISESTGGNNEQFF.

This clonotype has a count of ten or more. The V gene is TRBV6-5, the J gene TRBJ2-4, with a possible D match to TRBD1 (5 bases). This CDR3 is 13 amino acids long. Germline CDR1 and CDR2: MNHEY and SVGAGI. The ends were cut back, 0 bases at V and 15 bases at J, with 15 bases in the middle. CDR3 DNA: TGTGCCAGCAGTTACTCGCCGTCAGGGTATTGGTACTTC. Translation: CASSYSPSGYWYF.

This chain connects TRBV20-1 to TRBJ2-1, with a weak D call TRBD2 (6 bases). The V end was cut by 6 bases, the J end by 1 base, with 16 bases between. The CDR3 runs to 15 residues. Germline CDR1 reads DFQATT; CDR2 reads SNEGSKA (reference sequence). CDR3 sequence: CSARGGALSYNEQFF. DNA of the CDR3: TGCAGTGCCCGGGGCGGGGCCTTATCCTACAATGAGCAGTTCTTC.

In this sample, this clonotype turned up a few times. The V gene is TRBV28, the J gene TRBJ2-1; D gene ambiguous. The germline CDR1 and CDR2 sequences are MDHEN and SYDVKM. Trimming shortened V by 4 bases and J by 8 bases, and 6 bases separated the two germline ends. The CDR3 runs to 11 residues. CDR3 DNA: TGTGCCAGCAGTTACGGACATGAGCAGTTCTTC. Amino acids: CASSYGHEQFF.

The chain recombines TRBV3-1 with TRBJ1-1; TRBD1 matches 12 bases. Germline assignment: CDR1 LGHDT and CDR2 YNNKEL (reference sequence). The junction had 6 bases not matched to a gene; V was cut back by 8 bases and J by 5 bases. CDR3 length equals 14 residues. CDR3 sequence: CASAPGQGATEAFF. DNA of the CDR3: TGTGCCAGCGCTCCGGGACAGGGGGCGACTGAAGCTTTCTTT.

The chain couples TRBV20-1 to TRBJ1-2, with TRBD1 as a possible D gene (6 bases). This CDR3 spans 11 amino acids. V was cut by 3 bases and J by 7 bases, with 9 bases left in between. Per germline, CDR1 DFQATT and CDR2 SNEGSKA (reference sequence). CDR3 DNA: TGCAGTGCTAGTCAGGGGTCTGGCTACACCTTC. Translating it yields CSASQGSGYTF.

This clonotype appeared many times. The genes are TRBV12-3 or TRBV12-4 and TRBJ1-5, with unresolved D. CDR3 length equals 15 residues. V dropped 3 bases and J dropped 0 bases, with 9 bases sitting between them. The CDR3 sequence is CASSFSGPSNQPQHF. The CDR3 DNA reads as TGTGCCAGCAGTTTTTCCGGACCTAGCAATCAGCCCCAGCATTTT.

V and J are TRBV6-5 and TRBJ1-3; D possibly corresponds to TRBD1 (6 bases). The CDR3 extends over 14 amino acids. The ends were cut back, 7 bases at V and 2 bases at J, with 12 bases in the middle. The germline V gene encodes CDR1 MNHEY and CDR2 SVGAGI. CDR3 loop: CASKRGVTGNTIYF. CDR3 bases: TGTGCCAGCAAGAGGGGGGTGACTGGAAACACCATATATTTT.

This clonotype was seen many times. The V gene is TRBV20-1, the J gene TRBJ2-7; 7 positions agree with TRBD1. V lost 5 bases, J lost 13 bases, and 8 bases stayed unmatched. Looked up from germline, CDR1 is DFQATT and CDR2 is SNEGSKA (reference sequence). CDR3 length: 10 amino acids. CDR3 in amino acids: CSASLDRLYF. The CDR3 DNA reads TGCAGTGCTTCTCTGGACAGGTTATACTTC.

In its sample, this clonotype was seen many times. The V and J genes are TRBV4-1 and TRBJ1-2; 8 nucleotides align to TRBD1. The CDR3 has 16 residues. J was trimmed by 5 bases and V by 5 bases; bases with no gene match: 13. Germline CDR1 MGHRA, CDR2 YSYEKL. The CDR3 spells CASSSRTGNGIYGYTF. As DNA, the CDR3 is TGCGCCAGCAGCTCCAGGACAGGGAACGGGATTTATGGCTACACCTTC.